Sequencing of this T cell receptor beta chain was carried out in a study of siplizumab effects on memory and regulatory T cells. Study background: Mixed lymphocyte reactions were paired, with siplizumab at roughly 1 ug/mL or without drug.

General study points: Only a minor fraction of alloreactive clones mapped to unstimulated subsets. Naive T cells appeared more diverse than memory cells and seemed to be major alloresponse contributors.

Measured with immunoSEQ multiplex PCR; TCRdb has only the in-frame clones, and not every one. The sample contains about 10,000 clones, roughly two fifths of which appear only once. CDR1 is WSHSY, CDR2 SAAADI, per germline. Trimming shortened V by 2 bases and J by 2 bases, and 10 bases separated the two germline ends. The CDR3 runs 14 residues. Cocultured for five to seven days at 37°C were the mixed lymphocyte reaction cells. This clone qualifies as medium-sized (0.01 to 0.1%). Antigen specificity is unknown. Sample: CFSE-low (dividing) CD8+ T cells sorted from an allogeneic mixed lymphocyte reaction. This chain connects TRBV10-2 to TRBJ2-7, with a weak D call TRBD1 (5 bases). This TCR derives from a human donor in good health; the cells came from an allogeneic mixed lymphocyte reaction. The CDR3 bases are TGCGCCAGCAGTGAGGGGGCGGCCCCCTACGAGCAGTACTTC. Residues: CASSEGAAPYEQYF.